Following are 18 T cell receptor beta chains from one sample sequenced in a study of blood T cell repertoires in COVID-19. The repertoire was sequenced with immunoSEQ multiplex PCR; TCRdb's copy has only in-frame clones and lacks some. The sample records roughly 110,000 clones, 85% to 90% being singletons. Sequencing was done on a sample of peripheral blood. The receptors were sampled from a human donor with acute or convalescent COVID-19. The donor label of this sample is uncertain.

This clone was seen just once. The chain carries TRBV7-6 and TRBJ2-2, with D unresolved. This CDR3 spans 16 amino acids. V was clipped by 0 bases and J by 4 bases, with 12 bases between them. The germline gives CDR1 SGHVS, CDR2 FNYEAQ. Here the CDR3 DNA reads TGTGCCAGCAGCTTAGCCAAGCGTTCCGTCACCGGGGAGCTGTTTTTT. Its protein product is CASSLAKRSVTGELFF.

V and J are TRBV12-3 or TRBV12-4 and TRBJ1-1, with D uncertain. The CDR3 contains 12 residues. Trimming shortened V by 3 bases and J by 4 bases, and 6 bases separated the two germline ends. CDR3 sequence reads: CASSFAGTEAFF. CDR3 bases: TGTGCCAGCAGTTTCGCAGGCACTGAAGCTTTCTTT.

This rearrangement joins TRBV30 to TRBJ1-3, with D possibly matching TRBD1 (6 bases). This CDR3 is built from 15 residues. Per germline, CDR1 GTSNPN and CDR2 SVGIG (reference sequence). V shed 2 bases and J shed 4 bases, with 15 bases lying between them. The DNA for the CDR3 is TGTGCCTGGAGTACCCTGGGGGCGCGCGGAAACACCATATATTTT. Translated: CAWSTLGARGNTIYF.

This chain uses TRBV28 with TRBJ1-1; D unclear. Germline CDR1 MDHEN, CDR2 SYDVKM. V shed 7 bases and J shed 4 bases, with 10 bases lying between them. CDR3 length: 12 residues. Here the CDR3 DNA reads TGTGCCAGCAATCCCGGGATCACTGAAGCTTTCTTT. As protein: CASNPGITEAFF.

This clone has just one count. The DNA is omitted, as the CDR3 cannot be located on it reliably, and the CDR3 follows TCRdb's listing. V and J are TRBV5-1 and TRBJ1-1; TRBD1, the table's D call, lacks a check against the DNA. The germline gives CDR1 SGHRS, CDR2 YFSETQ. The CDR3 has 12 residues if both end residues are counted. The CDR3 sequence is CASSFGTGSVDF.

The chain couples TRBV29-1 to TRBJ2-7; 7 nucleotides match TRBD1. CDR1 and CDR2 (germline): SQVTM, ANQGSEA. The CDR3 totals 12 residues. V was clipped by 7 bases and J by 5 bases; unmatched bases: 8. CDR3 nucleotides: TGCAGCGCGGGACAGCCAAAGGACGAGCAGTACTTC. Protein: CSAGQPKDEQYF.

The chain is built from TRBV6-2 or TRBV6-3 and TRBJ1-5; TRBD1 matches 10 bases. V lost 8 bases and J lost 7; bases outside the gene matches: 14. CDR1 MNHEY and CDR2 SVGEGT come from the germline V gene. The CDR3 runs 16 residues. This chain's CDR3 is CASRPLPTGGRQPQHF. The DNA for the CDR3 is TGTGCCAGCCGCCCCCTCCCGACAGGGGGCCGGCAGCCCCAGCATTTT.

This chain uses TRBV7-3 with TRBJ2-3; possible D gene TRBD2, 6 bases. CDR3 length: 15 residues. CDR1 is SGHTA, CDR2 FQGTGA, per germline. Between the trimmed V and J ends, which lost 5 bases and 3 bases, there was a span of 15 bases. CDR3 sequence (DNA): TGTGCCAGCAGCGCCGTGGGGGGAATGACAGATACGCAGTATTTT. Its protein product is CASSAVGGMTDTQYF.

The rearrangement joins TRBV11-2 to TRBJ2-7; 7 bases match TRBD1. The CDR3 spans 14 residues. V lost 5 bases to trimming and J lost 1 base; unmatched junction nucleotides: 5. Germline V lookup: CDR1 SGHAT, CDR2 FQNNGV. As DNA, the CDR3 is TGTGCCAGCAGCCCGGGACAGCCTTCCTACGAGCAGTACTTC. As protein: CASSPGQPSYEQYF. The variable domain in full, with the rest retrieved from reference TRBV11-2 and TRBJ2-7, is EAGVAQSPRYKIIEKRQSVAFWCNPISGHATLYWYQQILGQGPKLLIQFQNNGVVDDSQLPKDRFSAERLKGVDSTLKIQPAKLEDSAVYLCASSPGQPSYEQYFGPGTRLTVT.

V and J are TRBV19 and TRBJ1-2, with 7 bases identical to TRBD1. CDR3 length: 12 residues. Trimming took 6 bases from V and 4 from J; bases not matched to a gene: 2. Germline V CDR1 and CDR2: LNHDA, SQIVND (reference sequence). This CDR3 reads CASRDRIYGYTF. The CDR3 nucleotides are TGTGCCAGTAGGGACAGGATCTATGGCTACACCTTC.

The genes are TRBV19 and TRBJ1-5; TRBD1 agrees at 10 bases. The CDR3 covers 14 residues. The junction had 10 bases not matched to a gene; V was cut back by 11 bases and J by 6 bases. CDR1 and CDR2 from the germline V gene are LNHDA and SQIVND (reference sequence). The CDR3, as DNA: TGTGCCTCCAGGACAGGGGGGATTAGTCAGCCCCAGCATTTT. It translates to CASRTGGISQPQHF.

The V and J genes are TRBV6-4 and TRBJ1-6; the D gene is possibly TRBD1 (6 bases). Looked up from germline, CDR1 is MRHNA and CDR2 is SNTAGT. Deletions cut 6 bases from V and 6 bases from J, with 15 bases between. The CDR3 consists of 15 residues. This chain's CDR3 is CASSRFLDSNSPLHF. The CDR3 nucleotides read TGTGCCAGCAGCAGATTTTTGGACAGTAATTCACCCCTCCACTTT.

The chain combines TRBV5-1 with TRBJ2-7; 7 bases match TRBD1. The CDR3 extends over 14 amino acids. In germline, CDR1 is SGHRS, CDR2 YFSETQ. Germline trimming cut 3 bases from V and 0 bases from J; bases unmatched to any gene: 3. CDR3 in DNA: TGCGCCAGCAGCTCGGGACAGAACTCCTACGAGCAGTACTTC. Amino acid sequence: CASSSGQNSYEQYF.

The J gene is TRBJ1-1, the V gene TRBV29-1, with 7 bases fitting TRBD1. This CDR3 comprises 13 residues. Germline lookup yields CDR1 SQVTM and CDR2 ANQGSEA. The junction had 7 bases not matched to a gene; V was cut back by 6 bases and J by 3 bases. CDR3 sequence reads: CSVPGTDYTEAFF. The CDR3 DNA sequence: TGCAGCGTCCCCGGGACAGACTACACTGAAGCTTTCTTT. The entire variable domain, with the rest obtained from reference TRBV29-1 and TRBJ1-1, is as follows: SAVISQKPSRDICQRGTSLTIQCQVDSQVTMMFWYRQQPGQSLTLIATANQGSEATYESGFVIDKFPISRPNLTFSTLTVSNMSPEDSSIYLCSVPGTDYTEAFFGQGTRLTVV.

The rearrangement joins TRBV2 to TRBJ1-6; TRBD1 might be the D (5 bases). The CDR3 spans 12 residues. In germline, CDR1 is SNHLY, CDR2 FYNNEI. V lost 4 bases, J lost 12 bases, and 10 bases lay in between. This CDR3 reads CASSGTPKPLHF. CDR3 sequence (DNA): TGTGCCAGCAGTGGGACACCTAAACCCCTCCACTTT.

The CDR3 sequence: CASSFSWAWEQFF. CDR3 sequence (DNA): TGTGCCAGCAGTTTTTCTTGGGCATGGGAGCAGTTCTTC. The chain recombines TRBV28 with TRBJ2-1, with D uncertain. The CDR3 extends over 13 amino acids. The V end lost 3 bases, the J end lost 10 bases, and 13 bases lay between the germline ends. CDR1 MDHEN and CDR2 SYDVKM come from the germline V gene.

The CDR3 sequence: CASSTHSVDEQYF. The DNA for the CDR3 is TGTGCCAGCAGCACCCACTCCGTTGACGAGCAGTACTTC. The J gene is TRBJ2-7, the V gene TRBV7-9; D is uncertain. V dropped 5 bases and J dropped 5 bases, with 13 bases sitting between them. CDR3 size: 13 residues. Germline V CDR1 and CDR2: SEHNR, FQNEAQ (reference sequence).

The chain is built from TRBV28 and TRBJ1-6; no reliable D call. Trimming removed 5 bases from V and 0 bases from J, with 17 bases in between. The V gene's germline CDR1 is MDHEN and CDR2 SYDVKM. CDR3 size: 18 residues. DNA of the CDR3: TGTGCCAGCAGTCTTCCCTGGATGGGCCTCTCCTATAATTCACCCCTCCACTTT. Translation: CASSLPWMGLSYNSPLHF.